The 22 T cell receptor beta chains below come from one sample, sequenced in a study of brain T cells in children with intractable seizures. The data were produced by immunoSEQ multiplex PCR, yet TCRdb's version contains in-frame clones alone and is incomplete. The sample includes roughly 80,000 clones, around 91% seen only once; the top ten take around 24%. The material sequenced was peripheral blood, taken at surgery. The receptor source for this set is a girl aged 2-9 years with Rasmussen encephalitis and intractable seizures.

The DNA of the CDR3 is TGTGCCAGCAGCCAAGATCTGGGTAGCGGATACGGGGGGGATTACGAGCAGTACTTC. Amino acid sequence: CASSQDLGSGYGGDYEQYF. The rearrangement uses TRBV4-2 and TRBJ2-7; 8 positions match TRBD2. The CDR3 totals 19 residues. Germline V gives CDR1 LGHNA, CDR2 YNFKEQ. Losses at the gene ends were 0 bases for V and 4 bases for J; bases not matched to a gene: 17.

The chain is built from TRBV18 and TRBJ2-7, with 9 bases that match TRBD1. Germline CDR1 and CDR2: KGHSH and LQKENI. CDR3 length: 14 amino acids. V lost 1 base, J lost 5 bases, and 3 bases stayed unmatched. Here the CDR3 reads CASSPRRTGDEQYF. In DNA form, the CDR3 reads TGTGCCAGCTCACCACGACGGACAGGGGACGAGCAGTACTTC. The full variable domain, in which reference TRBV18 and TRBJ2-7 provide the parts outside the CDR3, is NAGVMQNPRHLVRRRGQEARLRCSPMKGHSHVYWYRQLPEEGLKFMVYLQKENIIDESGMPKERFSAEFPKEGPSILRIQQVVRGDSAAYFCASSPRRTGDEQYFGPGTRLTVT.

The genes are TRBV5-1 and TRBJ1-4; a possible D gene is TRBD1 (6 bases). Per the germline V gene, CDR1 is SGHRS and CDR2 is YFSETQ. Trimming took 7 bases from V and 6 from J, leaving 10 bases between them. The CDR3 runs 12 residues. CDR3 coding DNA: TGCGCCAGCCACAGGGACGATGAAAAACTGTTTTTT. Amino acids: CASHRDDEKLFF.

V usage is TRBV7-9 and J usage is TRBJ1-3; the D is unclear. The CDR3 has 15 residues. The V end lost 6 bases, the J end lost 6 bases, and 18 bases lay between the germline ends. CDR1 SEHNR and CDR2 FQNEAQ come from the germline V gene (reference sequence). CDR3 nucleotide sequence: TGTGCCAGCAGTTCAAGCGCCAGGCGGGTAAACACCATATATTTT. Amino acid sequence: CASSSSARRVNTIYF.

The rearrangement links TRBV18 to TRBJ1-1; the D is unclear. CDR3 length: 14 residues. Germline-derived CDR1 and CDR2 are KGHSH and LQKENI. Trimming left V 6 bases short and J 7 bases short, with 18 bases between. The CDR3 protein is CASSPIDEGNEAFF. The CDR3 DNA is TGTGCCAGCTCCCCCATTGACGAGGGAAATGAAGCTTTCTTT.

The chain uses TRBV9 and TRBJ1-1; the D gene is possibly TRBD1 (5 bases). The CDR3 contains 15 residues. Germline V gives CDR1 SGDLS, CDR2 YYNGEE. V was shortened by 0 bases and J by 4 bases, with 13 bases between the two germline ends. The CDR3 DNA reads TGTGCCAGCAGCGTAGGCCCGGGGGGGAGCACTGAAGCTTTCTTT. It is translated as CASSVGPGGSTEAFF.

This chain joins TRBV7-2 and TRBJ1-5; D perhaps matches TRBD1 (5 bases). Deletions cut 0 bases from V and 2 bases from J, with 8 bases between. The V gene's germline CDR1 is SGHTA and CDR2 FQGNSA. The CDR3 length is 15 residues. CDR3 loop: CASSLAGGGNQPQHF. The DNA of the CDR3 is TGTGCCAGCAGCTTAGCGGGGGGAGGCAATCAGCCCCAGCATTTT.

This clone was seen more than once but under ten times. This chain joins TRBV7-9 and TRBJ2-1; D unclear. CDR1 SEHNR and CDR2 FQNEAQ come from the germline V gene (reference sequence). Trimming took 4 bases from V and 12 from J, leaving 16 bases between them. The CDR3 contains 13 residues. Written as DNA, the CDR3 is TGTGCCAGCAGCTCCCCTTCCTGGCAAGGGCAGTTCTTC. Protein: CASSSPSWQGQFF. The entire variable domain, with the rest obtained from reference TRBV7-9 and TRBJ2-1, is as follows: DTGVSQNPRHKITKRGQNVTFRCDPISEHNRLYWYRQTLGQGPEFLTYFQNEAQLEKSRLLSDRFSAERPKGSFSTLEIQRTEQGDSAMYLCASSSPSWQGQFFGPGTRLTVL.

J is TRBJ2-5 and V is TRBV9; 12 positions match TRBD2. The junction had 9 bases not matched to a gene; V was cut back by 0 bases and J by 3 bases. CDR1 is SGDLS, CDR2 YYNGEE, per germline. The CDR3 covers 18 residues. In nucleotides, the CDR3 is TGTGCCAGCAGCGTAGCGACTAGCGGGGGACTAGAGGAAGAGACCCAGTACTTC. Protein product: CASSVATSGGLEEETQYF.

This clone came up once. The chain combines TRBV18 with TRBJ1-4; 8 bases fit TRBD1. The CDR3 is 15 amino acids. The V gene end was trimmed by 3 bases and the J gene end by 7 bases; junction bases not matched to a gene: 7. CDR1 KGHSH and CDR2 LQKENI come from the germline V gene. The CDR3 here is CASSPGGTGLEKLFF. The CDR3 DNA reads TGTGCCAGCTCACCGGGGGGGACAGGACTTGAAAAACTGTTTTTT.

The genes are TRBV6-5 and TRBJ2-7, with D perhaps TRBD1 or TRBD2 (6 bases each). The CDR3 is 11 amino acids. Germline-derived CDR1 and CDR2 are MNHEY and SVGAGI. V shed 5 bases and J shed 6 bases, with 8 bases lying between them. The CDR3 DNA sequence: TGTGCCAGCAGTAGGGGGGTCGAGCAGTACTTC. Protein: CASSRGVEQYF.

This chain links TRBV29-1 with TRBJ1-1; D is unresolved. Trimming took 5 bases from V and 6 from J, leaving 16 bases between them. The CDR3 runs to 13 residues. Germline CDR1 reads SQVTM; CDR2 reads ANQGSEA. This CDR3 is CSVRGKLLPEAFF. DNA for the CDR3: TGCAGCGTTAGAGGGAAACTTCTGCCTGAAGCTTTCTTT.

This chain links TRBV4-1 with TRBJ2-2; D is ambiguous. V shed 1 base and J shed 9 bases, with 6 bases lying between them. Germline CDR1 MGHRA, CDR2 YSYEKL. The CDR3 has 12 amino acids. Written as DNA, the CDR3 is TGCGCCAGCAGCCAAGGCCCCCGGGAGCTGTTTTTT. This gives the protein CASSQGPRELFF.

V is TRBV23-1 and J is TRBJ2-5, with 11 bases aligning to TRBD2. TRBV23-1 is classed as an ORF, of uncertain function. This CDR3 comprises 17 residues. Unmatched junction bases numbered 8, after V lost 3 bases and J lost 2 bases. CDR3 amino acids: CASSHPSGRPGQETQYF. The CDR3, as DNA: TGCGCCAGCAGTCACCCTAGCGGGAGGCCAGGGCAAGAGACCCAGTACTTC.

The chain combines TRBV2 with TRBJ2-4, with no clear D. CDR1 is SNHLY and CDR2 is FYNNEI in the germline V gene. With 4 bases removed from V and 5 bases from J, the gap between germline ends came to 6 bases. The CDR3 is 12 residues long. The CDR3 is CASSVTQNIQYF. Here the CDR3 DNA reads TGTGCCAGCAGTGTTACCCAAAACATTCAGTACTTC.

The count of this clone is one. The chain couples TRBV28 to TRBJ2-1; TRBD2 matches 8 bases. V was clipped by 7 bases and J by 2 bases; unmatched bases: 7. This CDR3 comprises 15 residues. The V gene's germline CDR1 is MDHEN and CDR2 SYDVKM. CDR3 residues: CASTTGGGPYNEQFF. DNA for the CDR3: TGTGCCAGCACCACCGGGGGGGGCCCCTACAATGAGCAGTTCTTC.

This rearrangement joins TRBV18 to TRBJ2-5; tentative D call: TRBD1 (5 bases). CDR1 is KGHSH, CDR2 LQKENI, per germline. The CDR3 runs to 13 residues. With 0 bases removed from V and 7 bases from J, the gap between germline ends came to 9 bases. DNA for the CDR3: TGTGCCAGCTCACCACCTGCAGGGCTGACCCAGTACTTC. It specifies CASSPPAGLTQYF.

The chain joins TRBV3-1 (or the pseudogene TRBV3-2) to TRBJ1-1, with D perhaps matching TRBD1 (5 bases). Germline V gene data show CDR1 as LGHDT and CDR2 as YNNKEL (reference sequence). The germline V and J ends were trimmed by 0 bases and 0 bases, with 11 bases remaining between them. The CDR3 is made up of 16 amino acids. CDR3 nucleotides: TGTGCCAGCAGCCAAGATTTGGGGGACGTGAACACTGAAGCTTTCTTT. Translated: CASSQDLGDVNTEAFF.

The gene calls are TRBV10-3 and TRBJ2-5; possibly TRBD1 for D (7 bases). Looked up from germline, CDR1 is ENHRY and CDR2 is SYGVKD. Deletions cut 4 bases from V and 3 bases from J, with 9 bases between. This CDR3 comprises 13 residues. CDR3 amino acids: CAISAGGKETQYF. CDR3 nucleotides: TGTGCCATCAGTGCAGGGGGGAAAGAGACCCAGTACTTC.

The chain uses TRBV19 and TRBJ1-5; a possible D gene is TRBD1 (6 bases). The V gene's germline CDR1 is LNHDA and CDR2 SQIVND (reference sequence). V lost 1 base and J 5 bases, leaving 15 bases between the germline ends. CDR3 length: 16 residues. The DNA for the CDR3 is TGTGCCAGTAGTATAGTGGGCAGGGGTACATATCAGCCCCAGCATTTT. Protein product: CASSIVGRGTYQPQHF.

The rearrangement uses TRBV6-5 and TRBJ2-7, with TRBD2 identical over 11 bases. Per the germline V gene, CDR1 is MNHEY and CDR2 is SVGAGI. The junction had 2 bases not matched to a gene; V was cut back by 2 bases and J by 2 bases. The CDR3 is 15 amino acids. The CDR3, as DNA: TGTGCCAGCAGTTACACTAGCGGGAGCCCCTACGAGCAGTACTTC. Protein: CASSYTSGSPYEQYF.

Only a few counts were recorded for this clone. The CDR3 reads CASSPKAKGSVSDTQYF. The CDR3 DNA follows: TGTGCCAGCAGTCCAAAGGCCAAAGGATCTGTATCCGATACGCAGTATTTT. J is TRBJ2-3 and V is TRBV28; no reliable D call. Deletions cut 5 bases from V and 6 bases from J, with 24 bases between. CDR3 length: 17 residues. The V gene's germline CDR1 is MDHEN and CDR2 SYDVKM. The entire variable domain, with the rest obtained from reference TRBV28 and TRBJ2-3, is as follows: DVKVTQSSRYLVKRTGEKVFLECVQDMDHENMFWYRQDPGLGLRLIYFSYDVKMKEKGDIPEGYSVSREKKERFSLILESASTNQTSMYLCASSPKAKGSVSDTQYFGPGTRLTVL.